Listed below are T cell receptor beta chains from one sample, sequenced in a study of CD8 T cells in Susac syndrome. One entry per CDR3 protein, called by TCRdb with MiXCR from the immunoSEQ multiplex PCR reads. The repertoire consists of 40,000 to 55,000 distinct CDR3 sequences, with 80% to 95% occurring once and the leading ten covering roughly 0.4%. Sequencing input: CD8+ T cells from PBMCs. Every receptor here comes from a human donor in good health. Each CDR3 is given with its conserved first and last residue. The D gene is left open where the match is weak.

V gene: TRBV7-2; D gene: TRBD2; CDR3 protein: CASSPPAGTKSSYEQYF
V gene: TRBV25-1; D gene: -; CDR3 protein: CASSEYLQQGNTEAFF
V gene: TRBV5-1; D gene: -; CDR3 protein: CASSPTFRESYEQYF
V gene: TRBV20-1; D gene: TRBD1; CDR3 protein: CSAGDRAGQPQHF
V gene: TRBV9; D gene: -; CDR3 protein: CASSVRGEKPDTQYF
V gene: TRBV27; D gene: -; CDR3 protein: CASSFGGDSYEQYF
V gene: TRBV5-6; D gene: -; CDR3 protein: CASSLIHTNTGELFF
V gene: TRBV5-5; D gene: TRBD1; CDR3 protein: CASSWTSTGLDYGYTF
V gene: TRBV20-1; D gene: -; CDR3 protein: CSARARQNSYNEQFF
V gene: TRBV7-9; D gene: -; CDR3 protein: CASSHPGGQETQYF
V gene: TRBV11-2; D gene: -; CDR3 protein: CASSLVGSSYEQYF
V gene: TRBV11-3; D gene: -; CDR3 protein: CASSLVGGTGELFF
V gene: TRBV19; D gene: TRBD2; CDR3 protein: CASSNLAALNTGELFF
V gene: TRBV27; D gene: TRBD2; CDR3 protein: CASSLLAGGLDEQFF
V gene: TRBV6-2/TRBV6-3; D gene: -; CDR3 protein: CASRGGGILEDYGYTF
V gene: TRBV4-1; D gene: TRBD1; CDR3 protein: CASSHIPGTANTEAFF
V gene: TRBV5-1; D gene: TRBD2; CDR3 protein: CASSLGLAEPDQETQYF
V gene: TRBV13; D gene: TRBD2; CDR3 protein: CASSAGLAGGPDEQYF
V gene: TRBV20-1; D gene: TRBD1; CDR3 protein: CSATHTSGQGAAQANYGYTF
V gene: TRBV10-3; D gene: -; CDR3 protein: CAISEERSGGKIYTF
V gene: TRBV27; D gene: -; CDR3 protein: CASSTTRAEGTGELFF
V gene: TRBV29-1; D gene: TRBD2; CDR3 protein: CSAKGLAGGPTQDSSYNEQFF
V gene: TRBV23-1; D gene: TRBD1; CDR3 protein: CASSQKPGQYYGYTF
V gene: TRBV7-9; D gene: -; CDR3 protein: CASSQSPNNEQFF
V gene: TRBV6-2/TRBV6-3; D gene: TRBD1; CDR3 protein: CASSPGTGPKIYEQYF
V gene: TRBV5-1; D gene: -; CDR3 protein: CASTRGDEQFF
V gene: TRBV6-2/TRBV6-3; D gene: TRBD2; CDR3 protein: CASGTGLGNEQFF
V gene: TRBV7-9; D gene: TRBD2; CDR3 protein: CASSFPGLATEETQYF
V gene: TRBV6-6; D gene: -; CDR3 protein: CASKVGDMNTEAFF
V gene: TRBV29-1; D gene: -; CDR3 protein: CSVGLEDYNEQFF
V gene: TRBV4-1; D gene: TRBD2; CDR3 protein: CASSRTSLIQDEQFF
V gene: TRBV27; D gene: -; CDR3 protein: CASSLSGGGPLETQYF
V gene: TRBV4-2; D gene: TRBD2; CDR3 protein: CASSQEGSGIVTYEQYF
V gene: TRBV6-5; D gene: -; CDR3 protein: CASSSSGRYGGYTF
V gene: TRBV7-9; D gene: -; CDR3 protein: CAGDLLETSNTEAFF
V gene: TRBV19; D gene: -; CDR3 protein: CASSIDIRVNTEAFF
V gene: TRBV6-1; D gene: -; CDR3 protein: CASSEPSGDTEAFF
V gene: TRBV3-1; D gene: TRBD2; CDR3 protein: CASSSSGSGSYEQYF
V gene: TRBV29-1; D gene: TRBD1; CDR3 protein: CSGRDRGADEQYF
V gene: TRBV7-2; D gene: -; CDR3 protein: CASSFLYAAGDMGEQYF
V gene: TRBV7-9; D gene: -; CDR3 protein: CASSFGVDEQYF
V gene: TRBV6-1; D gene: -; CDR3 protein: CASGRDRSSAGELFF
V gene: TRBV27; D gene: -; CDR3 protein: CASSFSPAVHYTF
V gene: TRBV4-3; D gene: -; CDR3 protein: CASSQDVGAPEQYF